This TCR beta chain was retrieved from a study of radiotherapy plus CTLA-4 blockade in lung cancer. Looking at the study overall: In roughly 19% of patients, objective responses were seen; roughly 30% had disease control.

Germline V CDR1 and CDR2: LGHNA, YSLEER. Trimming cost V 0 bases and J 3 bases, with 8 bases left between them. This CDR3 is built from 15 residues. Sequencing was performed with immunoSEQ multiplex PCR; in TCRdb, only in-frame clones are kept and a portion is missing. Of some 49,000 clones detected, more than 75% appear once; the ten largest clones hold 25% to 35%. This receptor was taken from a human donor with non-small cell lung cancer whose response to radiotherapy plus ipilimumab could not be evaluated. J is TRBJ2-2 and V is TRBV4-3; possibly TRBD1 for D (5 bases). This specimen was peripheral blood, taken from a patient treated with radiotherapy plus ipilimumab. The CDR3 DNA sequence: TGCGCCAGCAGCCAAGACAGGGCGGACACCGGGGAGCTGTTTTTT. It specifies CASSQDRADTGELFF.